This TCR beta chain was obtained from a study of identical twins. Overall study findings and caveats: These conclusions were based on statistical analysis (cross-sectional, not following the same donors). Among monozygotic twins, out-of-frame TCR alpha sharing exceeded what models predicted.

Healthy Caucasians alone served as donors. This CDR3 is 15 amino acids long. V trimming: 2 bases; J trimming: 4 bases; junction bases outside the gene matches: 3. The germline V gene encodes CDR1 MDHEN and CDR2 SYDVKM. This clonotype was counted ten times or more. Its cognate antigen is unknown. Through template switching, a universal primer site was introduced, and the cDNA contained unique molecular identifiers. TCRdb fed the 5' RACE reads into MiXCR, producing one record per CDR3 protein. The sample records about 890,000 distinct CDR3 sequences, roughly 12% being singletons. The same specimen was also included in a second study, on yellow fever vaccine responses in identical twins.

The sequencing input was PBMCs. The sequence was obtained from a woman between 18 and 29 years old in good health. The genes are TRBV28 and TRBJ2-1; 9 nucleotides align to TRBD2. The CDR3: CASSLRTSVYNEQFF. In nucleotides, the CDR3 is TGTGCCAGCAGTTTAAGGACTAGCGTTTACAATGAGCAGTTCTTC. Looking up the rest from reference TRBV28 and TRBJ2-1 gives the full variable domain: DVKVTQSSRYLVKRTGEKVFLECVQDMDHENMFWYRQDPGLGLRLIYFSYDVKMKEKGDIPEGYSVSREKKERFSLILESASTNQTSMYLCASSLRTSVYNEQFFGPGTRLTVL.